This entry concerns a single T cell receptor beta chain. What it recognizes is unknown. The sample is drawn from a study of shared clonotypes between healthy human individuals. For the study at large: Each donor's CD4 naive and CD4 memory cells filled three plates apiece, CD8 naive two, and CD8 memory one.

Whole-study results and caveats: Estimated richness values were generally larger in naive subsets than in memory subsets. The sharing of about 5% of naive CD4 clonotypes was seen across a few donors.

Clones were sequenced by immunoSEQ multiplex PCR, and TCRdb holds only the in-frame ones, with some missing. Among millions of clones listed, over 85% were seen once. CD8 cells classed as naive were CD45RO-negative and positively selected for CCR7, excluding terminally differentiated effector memory CD45RA+ cells. V was trimmed by 5 bases and J by 6 bases, leaving 13 bases between them. The CDR3 sequence is 13 residues long. CDR1 and CDR2 from the germline V gene are LNHNV and YYDKDF (reference sequence). This clonotype was sampled from a man younger than 35 in good health. Sequences were obtained from naive CD8+ T cells sorted from blood. The rearrangement links TRBV15 to TRBJ1-1; a weak D match, TRBD1 (5 bases). The CDR3 coding sequence is TGTGCCACCAGCCCTAGGGGAACAGCTGAAGCTTTCTTT. Residues: CATSPRGTAEAFF.